The 20 T cell receptor beta chains presented below share a single source sample, sequenced in a study of technical replicates of blood from a handful of donors. The repertoire was sequenced with immunoSEQ multiplex PCR; TCRdb's copy has only in-frame clones and lacks some. The sample lists about 68,000 clones; nearly 98% were seen once. What was sequenced was T cells isolated from PBMCs. Receptor source: a human donor in good health.

The chain has TRBV30 and TRBJ2-3, with D tentatively TRBD1 (6 bases). Looked up from germline, CDR1 is GTSNPN and CDR2 is SVGIG (reference sequence). Deletions cut 3 bases from V and 0 bases from J, with 16 bases between. The length of the CDR3 is 16 residues. CDR3 bases: TGTGCCTGGAGCATGGGACATTCTACTAGCACAGATACGCAGTATTTT. Translating it yields CAWSMGHSTSTDTQYF.

J is TRBJ1-1 and V is TRBV28; 7 nucleotides agree with TRBD1. Looked up from germline, CDR1 is MDHEN and CDR2 is SYDVKM. CDR3 size: 16 residues. The trim removed 2 bases at V and 7 bases at J, leaving 13 bases unmatched. CDR3 sequence reads: CASSLGGTEPLFEAFF. DNA for the CDR3: TGTGCCAGCAGTTTAGGAGGGACAGAGCCTTTATTTGAAGCTTTCTTT.

The chain is built from TRBV14 and TRBJ1-4; 9 bases map to TRBD1. There are 15 residues in the CDR3. Germline V lookup: CDR1 SGHDN, CDR2 FVKESK. Germline trimming cut 1 base from V and 7 bases from J; bases unmatched to any gene: 4. CDR3 sequence reads: CASSQGDRVSEKLFF. The CDR3, as DNA: TGTGCCAGCAGCCAAGGGGACAGGGTTAGTGAAAAACTGTTTTTT.

The chain joins TRBV27 to TRBJ1-1; D remains unclear. The CDR3 spans 14 residues. Between the trimmed V and J ends, which lost 5 bases and 6 bases, there was a span of 16 bases. CDR1 MNHEY and CDR2 SMNVEV come from the germline V gene (reference sequence). CDR3 sequence (DNA): TGTGCCAGCAGTCTCATAGGAACAGTAGCTGAAGCTTTCTTT. This sequence encodes CASSLIGTVAEAFF.

The chain uses TRBV10-3 and TRBJ1-2, with D unclear. CDR1 is ENHRY and CDR2 is SYGVKD in the germline V gene. The CDR3 has 12 residues. Trimming shortened V by 10 bases and J by 8 bases, and 17 bases separated the two germline ends. The CDR3 nucleotides read TGTGCCACACGGAAATTGACGGGGGGCTACACCTTC. It encodes CATRKLTGGYTF.

V usage is TRBV7-9 and J usage is TRBJ2-1, with 8 bases matching TRBD2. J was trimmed by 6 bases and V by 5 bases; bases with no gene match: 6. The CDR3 is 14 residues long. Germline loops: CDR1 SEHNR, CDR2 FQNEAQ (reference sequence). CDR3 DNA: TGTGCCAGCAGCCCAGCGCTAGCGGGCAATGAGCAGTTCTTC. Amino acids: CASSPALAGNEQFF.

The V and J genes are TRBV6-1 and TRBJ2-2, with 8 positions matching TRBD1. V gave up 5 bases and J gave up 1 base; unmatched junction bases: 3. The CDR3 loop spans 15 amino acids. Germline lookup yields CDR1 MNHNS and CDR2 SASEGT. CDR3 loop: CASSRTGWNTGELFF. DNA for the CDR3: TGTGCCAGCAGTCGGACAGGGTGGAACACCGGGGAGCTGTTTTTT.

The gene calls are TRBV5-1 and TRBJ1-2, with D hard to call. In germline, CDR1 is SGHRS, CDR2 YFSETQ. CDR3 length: 14 amino acids. V lost 5 bases to trimming and J lost 4 bases, with 15 bases between them. The CDR3 region is CASSSGPSSYGYTF. The CDR3 DNA reads TGCGCCAGCAGTTCTGGGCCTTCGAGCTATGGCTACACCTTC.

The chain combines TRBV5-1 with TRBJ2-2; tentative D call: TRBD2 (5 bases). V lost 1 base, J lost 5 bases, and 15 bases lay in between. The germline V gene has CDR1 SGHRS and CDR2 YFSETQ. The CDR3 consists of 16 residues. CDR3 sequence (DNA): TGCGCCAGCAGCTTGTTCGCCGCGAGGGTTACCGGGGAGCTGTTTTTT. Protein: CASSLFAARVTGELFF.

The V gene is TRBV9, the J gene TRBJ1-1, with D perhaps TRBD1 (6 bases). Germline loops: CDR1 SGDLS, CDR2 YYNGEE. CDR3 length: 12 amino acids. With 2 bases removed from V and 8 bases from J, the gap between germline ends came to 10 bases. CDR3 region: CASSVGGLEAFF. CDR3 sequence (DNA): TGTGCCAGCAGCGTCGGGGGGCTCGAAGCTTTCTTT.

This chain joins TRBV27 and TRBJ1-5, with D hard to call. This CDR3 spans 13 amino acids. Trimming took 8 bases from V and 4 from J, leaving 12 bases between them. Germline V lookup: CDR1 MNHEY, CDR2 SMNVEV (reference sequence). CDR3 loop: CASGFSVNQPQHF. As DNA, the CDR3 is TGTGCCAGCGGCTTCAGCGTTAATCAGCCCCAGCATTTT.

J is TRBJ2-1 and V is TRBV27; TRBD1 agrees at 8 bases. The CDR3 extends over 15 amino acids. Germline trimming cut 6 bases from V and 2 bases from J; bases unmatched to any gene: 6. Germline CDR1 MNHEY, CDR2 SMNVEV (reference sequence). CDR3 nucleotides: TGTGCCAGCAGCCAGGACAGGGTGCCCTACAATGAGCAGTTCTTC. Its protein product is CASSQDRVPYNEQFF.

The V and J genes are TRBV27 and TRBJ2-2, with 9 bases that match TRBD2. The trim removed 2 bases at V and 8 bases at J, leaving 6 bases unmatched. Germline assignment: CDR1 MNHEY and CDR2 SMNVEV (reference sequence). There are 15 residues in the CDR3. DNA for the CDR3: TGTGCCAGCAGTTTAATTCTAGCGGGAAAAGGGGAGCTGTTTTTT. Its protein is CASSLILAGKGELFF.

The chain joins TRBV6-5 to TRBJ1-1; D gene ambiguous. CDR1 and CDR2 from the germline V gene are MNHEY and SVGAGI. V was clipped by 2 bases and J by 6 bases, with 4 bases between them. CDR3 size: 11 residues. CDR3 loop: CASSYGSEAFF. CDR3 nucleotides: TGTGCCAGCAGTTACGGCTCTGAAGCTTTCTTT.

This clone was recorded only once. The chain is built from TRBV4-1 and TRBJ2-7; 10 nucleotides match TRBD1. Unmatched junction bases numbered 11, after V lost 6 bases and J lost 6 bases. The CDR3 totals 15 residues. CDR1 is MGHRA and CDR2 is YSYEKL in the germline V gene. The CDR3 sequence: CASSNRGTGEGEQYF. CDR3 in DNA: TGCGCCAGCAGTAACCGGGGGACAGGGGAGGGCGAGCAGTACTTC.

This sequence joins TRBV28 and TRBJ1-2, with a possible D match to TRBD1 (6 bases). The CDR3 length is 15 residues. Per germline, CDR1 MDHEN and CDR2 SYDVKM. The germline V and J ends were trimmed by 3 bases and 4 bases, with 15 bases remaining between them. Here the CDR3 reads CASSFLGADLYGYTF. CDR3 sequence (DNA): TGTGCCAGCAGTTTCTTGGGGGCGGACCTCTATGGCTACACCTTC.

V is TRBV19 and J is TRBJ1-4, with D tentatively TRBD1 (5 bases). The germline V gene encodes CDR1 LNHDA and CDR2 SQIVND (reference sequence). There are 13 residues in the CDR3. Trimming pared 6 bases from V and 4 bases from J, leaving 9 bases between. The CDR3: CASRGRLNEKLFF. For the CDR3, the DNA is TGTGCCAGTAGGGGGCGACTTAATGAAAAACTGTTTTTT. The complete variable domain, with remaining parts taken from reference TRBV19 and TRBJ1-4, reads DGGITQSPKYLFRKEGQNVTLSCEQNLNHDAMYWYRQDPGQGLRLIYYSQIVNDFQKGDIAEGYSVSREKKESFPLTVTSAQKNPTAFYLCASRGRLNEKLFFGSGTQLSVL.

This clone was counted between two and nine times. The CDR3 DNA is TGTGCCAGCAGGACAGGGGGCCCGAACACTGAAGCTTTCTTT. This codes for CASRTGGPNTEAFF. V usage is TRBV7-2 and J usage is TRBJ1-1; the match to TRBD1 covers 10 bases. V shed 6 bases and J 1 base; nucleotides not matched to a gene: 2. This CDR3 is 14 amino acids long. Looked up from germline, CDR1 is SGHTA and CDR2 is FQGNSA.

The chain carries TRBV5-1 and TRBJ2-1; 7 bases are a match to TRBD1. V trimming: 4 bases; J trimming: 7 bases; junction bases outside the gene matches: 8. The CDR3 covers 14 residues. CDR1 and CDR2 from the germline V gene are SGHRS and YFSETQ. This CDR3 is CASSLGTVANEQFF. The CDR3 DNA reads as TGCGCCAGCAGCCTCGGGACAGTGGCGAATGAGCAGTTCTTC.

This chain joins TRBV6-5 and TRBJ2-5, with a weak D call TRBD2 (5 bases). Germline CDR1 and CDR2: MNHEY and SVGAGI. With 8 bases removed from V and 1 base from J, the gap between germline ends came to 14 bases. This CDR3 has 14 residues. CDR3 sequence reads: CASGSRIFQETQYF. As DNA, the CDR3 is TGTGCCAGCGGGAGCAGGATCTTCCAAGAGACCCAGTACTTC.